These 5 T cell receptor beta chains originate from one sample sequenced in a study of T cells in Graves' hyperthyroidism and ophthalmopathy. The TCR beta CDR3 regions underwent amplification using RNA transcripts as the source. HTBI primers drove first-round RT-PCR of the TCR CDR3. Via MiXCR, TCRdb re-called the multiplex PCR reads, giving one row per CDR3 protein. Among approximately 420,000 distinct CDR3 sequences listed, about 15% were seen once. Material: blood. Receptor source: a woman aged 25 to 45 with Graves' hyperthyroidism.

This clonotype was seen many times. The rearrangement links TRBV3-1 to TRBJ2-5; 7 bases match TRBD2. Germline-derived CDR1 and CDR2 are LGHDT and YNNKEL (reference sequence). The CDR3 runs to 15 residues. V shed 1 base, J shed 6 bases, and the junction held 8 bases outside the gene matches. The CDR3 loop reads CASSQGTRIMKTQYF. The CDR3 coding sequence is TGTGCCAGCAGCCAAGGGACTAGAATCATGAAGACCCAGTACTTC.

For the CDR3, the DNA is TGTGCCATCAGTGAGTCAGGGGGAACAATTGAAGCTTTCTTT. This encodes CAISESGGTIEAFF. The chain recombines TRBV10-3 with TRBJ1-1; possibly TRBD1 for D (6 bases). The CDR3 runs to 14 residues. The ends were cut back, 0 bases at V and 7 bases at J, with 12 bases in the middle. CDR1 and CDR2 from the germline V gene are ENHRY and SYGVKD.

This clonotype came up a few times. The chain is built from TRBV6-5 and TRBJ1-1; D is uncertain. From germline, CDR1 is MNHEY and CDR2 SVGAGI. CDR3 length: 12 amino acids. The germline V and J ends were trimmed by 2 bases and 14 bases, with 15 bases remaining between them. The chain's CDR3 is CASSYGLVNGFF. The CDR3 DNA reads as TGTGCCAGCAGTTACGGACTCGTAAATGGCTTCTTT.

This clonotype was counted only a few times. Being one base from a much bigger clone, this may be a read error. This chain links TRBV12-3 or TRBV12-4 with TRBJ2-7; D assignment may be TRBD1 or TRBD2 (6 bases each). This CDR3 contains 16 residues. Between the trimmed V and J ends, which lost 5 bases and 3 bases, there was a span of 20 bases. The CDR3 DNA follows: TGTGCCAGCAGTCTATATGCCGGGGGCAGAAACTACGAGCAGTACTTC. Translating gives CASSLYAGGRNYEQYF.

This clonotype was found many times. This chain joins TRBV3-1 and TRBJ2-5; maybe TRBD1 (5 bases). The V gene's germline CDR1 is LGHDT and CDR2 YNNKEL (reference sequence). CDR3 size: 16 residues. The germline V and J ends were trimmed by 2 bases and 5 bases, with 18 bases remaining between them. CDR3 amino acids: CASSQLGLVLGETQYF. The CDR3 coding sequence is TGTGCCAGCAGCCAATTGGGGCTGGTGCTCGGGGAGACCCAGTACTTC.